This TCR beta chain was identified during a study of beta chain features in type 1 diabetes. The investigators reverse transcribed all of the isolated RNA, so they sequenced expressed TCRB transcripts. The repertoire was sequenced with immunoSEQ multiplex PCR; TCRdb's copy has only in-frame clones and lacks some. The table records 970,000 or so clones, roughly 15% of them present only once. The CDR3 runs to 19 residues. J was trimmed by 5 bases and V by 3 bases; bases with no gene match: 14. Per the germline V gene, CDR1 is SEHNR and CDR2 is FQNEAQ (reference sequence). This TCR derives from a woman aged 18 to 35 in good health. The specimen was naive CD4+ T cells from blood. This rearrangement joins TRBV7-9 to TRBJ2-5; 14 bases agree with TRBD2. CDR3 DNA sequence: TGTGCCAGCAGCTTGTTAGGACTAGCGGGAGGTATAGGCTCGGAGACCCAGTACTTC. It codes for CASSLLGLAGGIGSETQYF.